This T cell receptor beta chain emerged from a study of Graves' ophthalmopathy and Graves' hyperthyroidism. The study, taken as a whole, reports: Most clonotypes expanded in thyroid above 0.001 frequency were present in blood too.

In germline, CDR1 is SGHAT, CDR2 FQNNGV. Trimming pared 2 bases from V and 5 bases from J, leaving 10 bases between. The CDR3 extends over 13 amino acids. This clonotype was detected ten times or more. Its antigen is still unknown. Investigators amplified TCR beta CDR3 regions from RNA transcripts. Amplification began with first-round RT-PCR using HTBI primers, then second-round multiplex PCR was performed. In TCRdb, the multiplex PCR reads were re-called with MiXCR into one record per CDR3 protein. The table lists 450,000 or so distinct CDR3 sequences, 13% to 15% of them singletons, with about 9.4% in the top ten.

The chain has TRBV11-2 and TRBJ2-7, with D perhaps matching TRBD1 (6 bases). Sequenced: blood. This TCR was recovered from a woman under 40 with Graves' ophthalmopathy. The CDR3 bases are TGTGCCAGCAGCTTATGGGGGCCTAACGAGCAGTACTTC. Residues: CASSLWGPNEQYF.